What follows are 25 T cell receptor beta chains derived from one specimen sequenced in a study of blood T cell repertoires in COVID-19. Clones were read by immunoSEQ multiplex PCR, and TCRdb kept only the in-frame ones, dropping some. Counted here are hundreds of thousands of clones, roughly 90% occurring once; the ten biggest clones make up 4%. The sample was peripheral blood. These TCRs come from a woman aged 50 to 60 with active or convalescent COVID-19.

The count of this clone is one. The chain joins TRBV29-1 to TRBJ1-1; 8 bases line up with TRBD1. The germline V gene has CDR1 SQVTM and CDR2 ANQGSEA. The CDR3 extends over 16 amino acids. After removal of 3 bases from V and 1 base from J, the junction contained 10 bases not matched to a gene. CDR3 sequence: CSVDTRGRGGNTEAFF. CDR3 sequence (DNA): TGCAGCGTTGACACCAGGGGGCGCGGAGGGAACACTGAAGCTTTCTTT.

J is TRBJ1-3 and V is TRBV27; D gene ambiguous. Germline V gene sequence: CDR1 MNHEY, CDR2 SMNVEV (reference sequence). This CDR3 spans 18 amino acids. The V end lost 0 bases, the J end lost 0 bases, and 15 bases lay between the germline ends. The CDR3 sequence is CASSLSPLRAGSGNTIYF. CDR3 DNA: TGTGCCAGCAGTTTATCCCCCCTCCGTGCGGGCTCTGGAAACACCATATATTTT.

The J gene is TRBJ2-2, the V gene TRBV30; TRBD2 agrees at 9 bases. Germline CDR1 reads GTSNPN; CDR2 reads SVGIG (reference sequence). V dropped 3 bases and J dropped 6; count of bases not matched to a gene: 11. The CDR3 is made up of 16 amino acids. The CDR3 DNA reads TGTGCCTGGAGGTGTGGCGGGAGGGAGTATCCCGGGGAGCTGTTTTTT. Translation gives CAWRCGGREYPGELFF.

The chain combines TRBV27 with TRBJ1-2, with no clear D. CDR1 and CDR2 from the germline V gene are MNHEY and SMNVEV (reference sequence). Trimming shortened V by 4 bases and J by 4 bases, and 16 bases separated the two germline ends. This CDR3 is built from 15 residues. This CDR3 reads CASSSPSRAGYGYTF. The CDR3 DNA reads TGTGCCAGCAGTTCCCCGTCCCGCGCTGGCTATGGCTACACCTTC.

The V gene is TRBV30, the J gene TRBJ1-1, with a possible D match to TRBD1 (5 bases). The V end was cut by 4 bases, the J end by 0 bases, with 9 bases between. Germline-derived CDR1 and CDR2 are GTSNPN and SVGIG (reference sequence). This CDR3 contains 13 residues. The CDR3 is CAWNRQLNTEAFF. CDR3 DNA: TGTGCCTGGAACAGGCAACTGAACACTGAAGCTTTCTTT.

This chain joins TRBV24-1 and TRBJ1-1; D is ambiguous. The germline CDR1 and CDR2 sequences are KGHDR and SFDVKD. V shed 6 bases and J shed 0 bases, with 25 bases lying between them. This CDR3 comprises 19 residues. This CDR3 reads CATSFSLSGLQSLNTEAFF. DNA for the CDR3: TGTGCCACCAGTTTTTCCCTGAGCGGGTTACAATCCCTGAACACTGAAGCTTTCTTT.

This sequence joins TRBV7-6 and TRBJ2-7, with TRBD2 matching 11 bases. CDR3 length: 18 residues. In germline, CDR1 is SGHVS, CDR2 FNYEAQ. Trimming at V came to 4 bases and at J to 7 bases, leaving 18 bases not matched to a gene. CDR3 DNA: TGTGCCAGCAGCTCCAGACTAGCGGGGCTCGCCTCCGGGGGTGAGCAGTACTTC. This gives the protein CASSSRLAGLASGGEQYF.

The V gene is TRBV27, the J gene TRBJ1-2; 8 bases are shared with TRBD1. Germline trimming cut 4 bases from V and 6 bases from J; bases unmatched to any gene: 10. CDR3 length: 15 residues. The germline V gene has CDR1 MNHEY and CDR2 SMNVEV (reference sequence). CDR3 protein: CASSSPGQGSNGYTF. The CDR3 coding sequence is TGTGCCAGCAGTTCCCCCGGACAGGGATCGAATGGCTACACCTTC.

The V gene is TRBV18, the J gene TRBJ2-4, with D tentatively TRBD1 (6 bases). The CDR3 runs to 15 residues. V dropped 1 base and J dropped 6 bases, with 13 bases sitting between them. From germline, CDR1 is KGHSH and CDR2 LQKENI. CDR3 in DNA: TGTGCCAGCTCACCACGGGCAGGGGACGGAAACATTCAGTACTTC. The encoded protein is CASSPRAGDGNIQYF.

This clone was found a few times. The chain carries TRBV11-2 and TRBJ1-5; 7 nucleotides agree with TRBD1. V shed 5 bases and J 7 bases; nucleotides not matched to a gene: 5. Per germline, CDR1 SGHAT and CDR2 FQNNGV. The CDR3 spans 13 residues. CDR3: CASSVGTDQPQHF. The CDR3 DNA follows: TGTGCCAGCAGCGTGGGGACAGACCAGCCCCAGCATTTT. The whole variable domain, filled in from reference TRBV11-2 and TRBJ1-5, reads EAGVAQSPRYKIIEKRQSVAFWCNPISGHATLYWYQQILGQGPKLLIQFQNNGVVDDSQLPKDRFSAERLKGVDSTLKIQPAKLEDSAVYLCASSVGTDQPQHFGDGTRLSIL.

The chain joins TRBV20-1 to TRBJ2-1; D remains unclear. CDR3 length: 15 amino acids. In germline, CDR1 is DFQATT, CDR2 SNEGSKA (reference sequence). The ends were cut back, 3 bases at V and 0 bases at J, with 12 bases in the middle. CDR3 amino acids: CSASPFRSSYNEQFF. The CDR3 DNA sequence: TGCAGTGCTAGTCCCTTCAGAAGCTCCTACAATGAGCAGTTCTTC.

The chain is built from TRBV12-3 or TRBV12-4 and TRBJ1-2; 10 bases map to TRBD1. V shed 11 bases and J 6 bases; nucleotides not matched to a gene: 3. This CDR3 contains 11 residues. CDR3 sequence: CAGGTGDGYTF. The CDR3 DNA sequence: TGTGCCGGCGGGACAGGGGATGGCTACACCTTC.

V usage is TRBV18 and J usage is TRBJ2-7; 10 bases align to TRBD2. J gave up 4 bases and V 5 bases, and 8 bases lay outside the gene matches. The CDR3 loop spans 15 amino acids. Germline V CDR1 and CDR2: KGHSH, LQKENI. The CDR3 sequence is CASSSQLAGPYEQYF. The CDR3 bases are TGTGCCAGCTCATCCCAACTAGCGGGGCCGTACGAGCAGTACTTC.

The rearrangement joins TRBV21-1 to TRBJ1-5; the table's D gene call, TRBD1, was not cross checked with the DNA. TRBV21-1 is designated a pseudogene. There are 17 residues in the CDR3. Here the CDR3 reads CASSPGGRGRGNQPQHF. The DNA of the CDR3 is TGTGCCAGCAGCCCAGGGGGCAGGGGCCGGGGCAATCAGCCCCAGCATTTT.

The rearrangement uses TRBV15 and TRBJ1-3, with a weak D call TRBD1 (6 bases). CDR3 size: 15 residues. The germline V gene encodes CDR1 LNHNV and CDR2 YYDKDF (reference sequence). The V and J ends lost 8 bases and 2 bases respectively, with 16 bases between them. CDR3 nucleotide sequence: TGTGCCACCGGTAACGAGCGACAGGCTGGAAACACCATATATTTT. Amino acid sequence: CATGNERQAGNTIYF.

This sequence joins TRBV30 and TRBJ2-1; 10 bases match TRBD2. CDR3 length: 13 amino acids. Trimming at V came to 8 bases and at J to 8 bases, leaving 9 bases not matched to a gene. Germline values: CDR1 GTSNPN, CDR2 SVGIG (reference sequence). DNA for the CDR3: TGTGCCGGGAATAGCGGGAGGATCGATGAGCAGTTCTTC. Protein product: CAGNSGRIDEQFF.

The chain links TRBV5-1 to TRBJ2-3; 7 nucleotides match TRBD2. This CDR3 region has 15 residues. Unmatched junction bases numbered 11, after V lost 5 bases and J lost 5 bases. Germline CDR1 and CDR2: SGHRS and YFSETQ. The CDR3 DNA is TGCGCCAGCAGACAGAACGCGGGAGCTAGAGATACGCAGTATTTT. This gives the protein CASRQNAGARDTQYF.

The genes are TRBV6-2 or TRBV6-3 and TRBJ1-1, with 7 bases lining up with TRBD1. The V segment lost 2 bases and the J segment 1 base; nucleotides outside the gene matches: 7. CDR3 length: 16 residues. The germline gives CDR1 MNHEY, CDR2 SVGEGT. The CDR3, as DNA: TGTGCCAGCAGTTACCCGGTACAGGGGAGGAACACTGAAGCTTTCTTT. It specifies CASSYPVQGRNTEAFF.

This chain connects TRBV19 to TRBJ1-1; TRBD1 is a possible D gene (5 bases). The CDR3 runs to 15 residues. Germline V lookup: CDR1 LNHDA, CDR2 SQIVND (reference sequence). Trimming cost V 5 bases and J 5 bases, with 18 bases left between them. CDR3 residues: CASSREIQVETEAFF. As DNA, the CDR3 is TGTGCCAGTAGTCGGGAGATACAGGTGGAGACTGAAGCTTTCTTT.

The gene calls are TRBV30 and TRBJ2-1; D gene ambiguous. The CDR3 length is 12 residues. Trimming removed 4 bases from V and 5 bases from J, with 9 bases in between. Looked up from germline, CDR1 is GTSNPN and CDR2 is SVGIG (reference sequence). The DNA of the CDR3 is TGTGCCTGGAATGGGCTTCACAATGAGCAGTTCTTC. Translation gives CAWNGLHNEQFF.

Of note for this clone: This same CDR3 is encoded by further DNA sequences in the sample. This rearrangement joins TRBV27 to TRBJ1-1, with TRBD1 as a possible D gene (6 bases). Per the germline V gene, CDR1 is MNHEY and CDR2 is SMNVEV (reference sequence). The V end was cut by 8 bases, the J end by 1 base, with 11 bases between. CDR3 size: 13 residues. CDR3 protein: CASRLTGNTEAFF. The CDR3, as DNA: TGTGCCAGCCGCTTGACAGGGAACACTGAAGCTTTCTTT.

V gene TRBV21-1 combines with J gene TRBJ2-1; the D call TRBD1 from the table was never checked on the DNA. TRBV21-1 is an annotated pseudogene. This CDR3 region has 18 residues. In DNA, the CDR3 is TGTGCCAGCAGCACCCGGGACAGGGGGGACCCTTCCTACAATGAGCAGTTCTTC. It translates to CASSTRDRGDPSYNEQFF.

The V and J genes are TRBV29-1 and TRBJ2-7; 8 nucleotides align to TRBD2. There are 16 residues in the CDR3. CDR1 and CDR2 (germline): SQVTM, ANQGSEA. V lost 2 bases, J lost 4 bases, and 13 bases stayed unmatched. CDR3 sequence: CSVEPIETGGRYEQYF. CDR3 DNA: TGCAGCGTTGAACCCATAGAGACGGGGGGGCGTTACGAGCAGTACTTC.

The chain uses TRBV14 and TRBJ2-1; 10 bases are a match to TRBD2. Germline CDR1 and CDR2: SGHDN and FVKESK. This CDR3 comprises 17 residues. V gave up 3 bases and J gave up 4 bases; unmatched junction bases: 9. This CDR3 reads CASSQMTGTSVYNEQFF. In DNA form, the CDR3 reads TGTGCCAGCAGCCAGATGACCGGGACTAGCGTTTACAATGAGCAGTTCTTC.

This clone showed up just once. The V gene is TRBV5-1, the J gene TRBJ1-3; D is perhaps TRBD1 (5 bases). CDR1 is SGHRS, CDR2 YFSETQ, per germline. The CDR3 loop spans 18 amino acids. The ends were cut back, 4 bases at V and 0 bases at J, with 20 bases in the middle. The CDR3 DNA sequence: TGCGCCAGCAGCCTTGTTGCCCGGGGGGTGTCCTCTGGAAACACCATATATTTT. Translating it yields CASSLVARGVSSGNTIYF.